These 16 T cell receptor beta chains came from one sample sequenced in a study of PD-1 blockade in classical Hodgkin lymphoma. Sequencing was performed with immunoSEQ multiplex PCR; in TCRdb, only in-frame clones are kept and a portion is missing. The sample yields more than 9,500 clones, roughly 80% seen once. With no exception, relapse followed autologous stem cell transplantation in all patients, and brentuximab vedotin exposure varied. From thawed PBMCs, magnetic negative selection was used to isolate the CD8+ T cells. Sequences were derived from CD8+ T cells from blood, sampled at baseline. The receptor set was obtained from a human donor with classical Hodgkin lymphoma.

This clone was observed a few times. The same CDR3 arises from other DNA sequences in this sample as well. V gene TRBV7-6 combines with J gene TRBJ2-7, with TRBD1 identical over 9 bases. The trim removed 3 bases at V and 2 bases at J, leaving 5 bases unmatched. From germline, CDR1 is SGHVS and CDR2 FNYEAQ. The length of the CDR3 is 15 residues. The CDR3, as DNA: TGTGCCAGCAGCTTCGGGACAGGGCTGACCTACGAGCAGTACTTC. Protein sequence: CASSFGTGLTYEQYF.

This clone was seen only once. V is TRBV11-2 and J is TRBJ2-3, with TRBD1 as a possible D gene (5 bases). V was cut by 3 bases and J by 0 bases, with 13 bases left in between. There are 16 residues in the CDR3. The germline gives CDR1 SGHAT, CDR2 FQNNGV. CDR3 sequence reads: CASSFPGAASTDTQYF. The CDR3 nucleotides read TGTGCCAGCAGCTTCCCTGGGGCGGCTAGCACAGATACGCAGTATTTT.

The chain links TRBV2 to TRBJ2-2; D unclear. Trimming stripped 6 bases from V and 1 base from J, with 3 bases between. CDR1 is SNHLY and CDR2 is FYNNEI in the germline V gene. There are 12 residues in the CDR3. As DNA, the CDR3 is TGTGCCAGCAGCCAGAACACCGGGGAGCTGTTTTTT. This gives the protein CASSQNTGELFF.

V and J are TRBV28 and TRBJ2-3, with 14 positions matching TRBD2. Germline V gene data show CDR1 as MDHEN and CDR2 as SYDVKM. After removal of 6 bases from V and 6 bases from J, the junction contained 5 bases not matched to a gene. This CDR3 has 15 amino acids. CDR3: CASRGLAGVLDTQYF. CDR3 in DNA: TGTGCCAGCAGGGGACTAGCGGGAGTACTGGATACGCAGTATTTT.

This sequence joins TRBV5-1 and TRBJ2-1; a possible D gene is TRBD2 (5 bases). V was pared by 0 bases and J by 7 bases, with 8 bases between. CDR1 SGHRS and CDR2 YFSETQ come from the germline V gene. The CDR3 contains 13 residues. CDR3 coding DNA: TGCGCCAGCAGCTTGGCTAGCCTTAATGAGCAGTTCTTC. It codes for CASSLASLNEQFF.

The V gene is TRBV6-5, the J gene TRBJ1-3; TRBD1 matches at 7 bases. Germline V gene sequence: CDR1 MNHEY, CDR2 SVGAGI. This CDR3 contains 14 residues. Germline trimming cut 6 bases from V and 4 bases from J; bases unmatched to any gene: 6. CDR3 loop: CASRTGTAGNTIYF. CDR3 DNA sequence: TGTGCCAGCAGGACCGGGACAGCGGGAAACACCATATATTTT.

The CDR3 coding sequence is TGTGCCAGCAGTGAATCGGACAGAGGGGAAGCTTTCTTT. Translated, it gives CASSESDRGEAFF. The chain couples TRBV6-1 to TRBJ1-1, with D possibly being TRBD1 (6 bases). Trimming took 2 bases from V and 8 from J, leaving 12 bases between them. The CDR3 is made up of 13 amino acids. The germline V gene has CDR1 MNHNS and CDR2 SASEGT.

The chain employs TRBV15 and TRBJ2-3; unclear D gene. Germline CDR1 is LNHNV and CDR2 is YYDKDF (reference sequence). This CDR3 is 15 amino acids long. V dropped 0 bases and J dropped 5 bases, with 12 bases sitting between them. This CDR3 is CATSRDIIIEDTQYF. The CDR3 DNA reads TGTGCCACCAGCAGAGATATTATCATTGAAGATACGCAGTATTTT.

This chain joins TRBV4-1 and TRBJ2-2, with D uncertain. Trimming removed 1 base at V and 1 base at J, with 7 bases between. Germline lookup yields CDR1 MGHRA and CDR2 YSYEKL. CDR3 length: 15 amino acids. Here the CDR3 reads CASSQVLGNTGELFF. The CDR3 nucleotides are TGCGCCAGCAGCCAAGTACTCGGGAACACCGGGGAGCTGTTTTTT.

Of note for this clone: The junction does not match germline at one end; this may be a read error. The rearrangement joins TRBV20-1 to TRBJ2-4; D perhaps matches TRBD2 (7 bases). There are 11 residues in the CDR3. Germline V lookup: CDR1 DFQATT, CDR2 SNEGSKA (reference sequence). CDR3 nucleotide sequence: TGCAGTGCTAGAGAGGAGGGGGGGGACCTCTTC. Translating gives CSAREEGGDLF.

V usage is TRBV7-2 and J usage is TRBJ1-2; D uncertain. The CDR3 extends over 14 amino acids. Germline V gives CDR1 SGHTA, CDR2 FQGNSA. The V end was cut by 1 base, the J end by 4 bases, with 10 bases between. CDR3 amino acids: CASSLVGSAYGYTF. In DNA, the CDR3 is TGTGCCAGCAGCTTAGTAGGGTCAGCCTATGGCTACACCTTC.

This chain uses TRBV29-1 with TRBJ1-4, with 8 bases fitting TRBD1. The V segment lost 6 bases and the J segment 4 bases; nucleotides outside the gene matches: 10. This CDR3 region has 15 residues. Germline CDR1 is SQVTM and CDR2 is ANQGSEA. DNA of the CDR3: TGCAGCGTGCTTCCACTGGACAGGGATAATGAAAAACTGTTTTTT. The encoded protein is CSVLPLDRDNEKLFF.

Here the CDR3 reads CASSFQGSHYNEQFF. The CDR3, as DNA: TGTGCCAGCAGTTTTCAGGGTTCCCACTACAATGAGCAGTTCTTC. The chain is built from TRBV27 and TRBJ2-1, with D maybe TRBD1 (5 bases). V lost 3 bases, J lost 3 bases, and 12 bases lay in between. The CDR3 has 15 residues. Germline assignment: CDR1 MNHEY and CDR2 SMNVEV (reference sequence).

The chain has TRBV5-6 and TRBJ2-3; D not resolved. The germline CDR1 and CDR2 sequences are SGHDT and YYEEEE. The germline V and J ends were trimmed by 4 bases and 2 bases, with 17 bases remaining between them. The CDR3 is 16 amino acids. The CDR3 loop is CASSPMGTSYTDTQYF. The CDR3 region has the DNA TGTGCCAGCAGCCCCATGGGTACCTCATACACAGATACGCAGTATTTT.

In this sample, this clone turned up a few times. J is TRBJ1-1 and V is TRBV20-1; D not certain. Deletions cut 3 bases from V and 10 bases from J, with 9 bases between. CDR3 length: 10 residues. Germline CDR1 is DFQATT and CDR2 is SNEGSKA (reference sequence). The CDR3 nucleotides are TGCAGTGCTAGTACACCATCAGCTTTCTTT. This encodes CSASTPSAFF.

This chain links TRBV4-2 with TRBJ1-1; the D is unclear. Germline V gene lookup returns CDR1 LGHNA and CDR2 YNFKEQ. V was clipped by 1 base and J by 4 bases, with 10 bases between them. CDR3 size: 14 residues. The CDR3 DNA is TGTGCCAGCAGCCAAGGAGAGGGAATCACTGAAGCTTTCTTT. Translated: CASSQGEGITEAFF.